The entry below describes one T cell receptor (beta chain). Trimming left V 4 bases short and J 1 base short, with 11 bases between. From germline, CDR1 is WSHSY and CDR2 SAAADI. This CDR3 spans 14 amino acids. This record comes from a study of blood T cell repertoires in COVID-19. Study-wide context: Sites in the United States, Italy and Spain provided acute and convalescent COVID-19 samples. Sources were T cells, B-cell-depleted T cells, or PBMCs; the material itself was cDNA or gDNA.

In the authors' methods: How many nucleated cells were present was estimated from reference gene primer amplification. TCRdb's table, derived via immunoSEQ multiplex PCR, lists solely in-frame clones and lacks some. The DNA was the basis for D and trimming; V, J and clone size are from that table. Of fewer than 30,000 clones listed, under 85% were seen once; the top ten hold 7.5% to 8%. The source material was peripheral blood. The sequence was collected from a woman in her sixties or seventies with active or convalescent COVID-19. The chain uses TRBV10-2 and TRBJ2-7, with D possibly being TRBD2 (5 bases). CDR3 residues: CASSARVPSYEQYF. Here the CDR3 DNA reads TGCGCCAGCAGTGCGAGGGTTCCTTCCTACGAGCAGTACTTC.